This TCR beta chain was documented in a study of vaccination and CD4 T cells after COVID-19 (dated by TCRdb to between 2020 and 2023). A note on the overall study: SARS-CoV-2 positivity had been established in the convalescent patients by nasal swab PCR, and mild disease was recorded in about 9 of these patients and severe disease in one. The convalescent cohort comprised six males and four females, including two Hispanic individuals, seven Caucasians, two Asians and one multiracial person. Each participant got two doses of either the Pfizer-BioNTech BNT162b2 vaccine (n=8) or the Moderna mRNA-1273 vaccine (n=2). Post-COVID blood samples were collected from convalescent patients a median of about 92 days after diagnosis, with a range of about 35 to 180 days. Post-vaccine blood samples were taken a median of roughly 75 days after the second vaccine dose, with a range of about 13 to 250 days. Culture stimuli were overlapping spike peptide pools from SARS-CoV-2 and from the common cold coronaviruses HCoV-NL63, HCoV-OC43 and HCoV-229E. Control cultures used a CEFX viral epitope pool as positive control, an HIV-1 Nef peptide pool as negative control, or no peptide. In about 11 COVID-19 convalescent patients and 4 infection-naive healthy vaccine recipients, the spike-specific CD4+ TCR repertoire before mRNA vaccination was compared with the repertoire after mRNA vaccination.

The treatment or condition tag for this specimen amounts to: roughly 10-day PBMC culture with coronavirus spike peptide pools or control peptides (ViraFEST assay). The ViraFEST assay was used in the study, in which antigen-specific T cells were expanded with peptide pools and expanded clonotypes were subsequently identified by TCR sequencing. The convalescent patients' positive SARS-CoV-2 PCR tests were from March to December 2020, which was before the Alpha, Beta and Delta variants emerged in the United States. Each well held about 2 million PBMCs cultured in IMDM containing around 5.1% human AB serum and roughly 10 IU/ml IL-2, with about 10 ug/ml peptide pools added. Half of the culture medium was replaced with fresh IL-2-containing medium on days 3 and 7. CD4+ T cells were isolated after approximately eleven days of culture through negative selection using the EasySep CD4+ T cell isolation kit. Ficoll-Paque Plus gradient centrifugation was used to isolate PBMCs from whole blood, and the isolated PBMCs were then either used fresh or cryopreserved at -140C. Triplicate wells were generally used for each culture condition.

The library was prepared using PCR. DNA from cultured CD4+ T cells underwent TCR sequencing with the Oncomine TCR Beta short-read assay at the Johns Hopkins FTIC core. The QIAamp micro DNA kit was used to extract genomic DNA from the cultured CD4+ T cells. Oncomine TCR Beta libraries from cultured CD4+ T cells were pooled with unique dual indexes and sequenced on an Illumina iSeq 100. In the authors' own workflow: Non-productive sequences were filtered out, and CDR3s that did not start with C, did not end with F or W, or were shorter than 7 amino acids were discarded. The MANAFEST web application was used to identify antigen-specific clonotypes by comparing peptide-stimulated wells against reference wells and other culture wells. An FDR below 0.05, an odds ratio above 5, and a productive frequency above 0.1% in at least two of three replicate wells were required for clones to be considered positive. Cross-reactive clonotypes were defined as significantly expanded in both SARS-CoV-2 spike wells and at least one common cold coronavirus spike condition. Using R version 3.6.1, CDR3 homology was evaluated through Levenshtein distances (stringdist) along with unrooted phylogenetic trees (ape). In-frame beta chains were kept once TCRdb had trimmed the public reads at Q25 with fastp and called clones with MiXCR. One record per CDR3 amino acid sequence lists the most common genes and DNA. For this entry, the V and J calls and clone size follow TCRdb and not the study's own pipeline. Here the sample has about 11,000 distinct CDR3 sequences; 60% to 80% occur a single time. The leading ten clones occupy more than 9.5% of the sample.

This clonotype occurred once. Its specific antigen is unknown. The sample holds no much larger clone one base away, and base qualities are not on file. Just one read gives weak support. V is clipped by 5 bases and J by 15 bases, and the sequence between their germline boundaries is 17 bases long. The cysteine opens and the phenylalanine closes a CDR3 of 13 amino acids. The only DNA kept is the CDR3, 39 bases in frame from the first base. As encoded in the germline V gene, CDR1 is SGHTA while CDR2 is FQGNSA. Broad study findings and their caveats: An increase in the median number of SARS-CoV-2-reactive clonotypes from 21 after infection to some 38 after vaccination was observed, but the change was not found to be significant. Among convalescent patients, a median around 83% of the SARS-CoV-2-reactive clones seen after vaccination appeared only after vaccination, which suggests priming specific to the vaccine. Relatively few convalescent patients were included in the study, and early timepoints after natural infection were not analyzed. Of the vaccine-specific clones in convalescent patients, 304 of 307, or nearly all, reacted only to SARS-CoV-2 spike and did not cross-react with common cold coronaviruses.

The sequenced sample consisted of CD4+ T cells from blood, cultured in vitro. The sequence came from a human donor who had recovered from COVID-19. The chain is encoded by TRBV7-2 joined to TRBJ1-6; TRBD1 is a weak D gene call, 6 bases matching. The DNA sequence is as follows: TGTGCCAGCAGCCCAAACCTACAGGGTCGCCTCCACTTT. Translated, it reads CASSPNLQGRLHF.